This TCR beta chain was identified in a study of blood T cell repertoires in COVID-19. Data came from immunoSEQ multiplex PCR; TCRdb stores just in-frame clones and leaves some out. The table has 300,000 to 350,000 clones, approximately 89% seen once. The CDR3 has 14 amino acids. Trimming took 5 bases from V and 7 from J; bases not matched to a gene: 11. Germline values: CDR1 MGHDK, CDR2 SYGVNS. The chain links TRBV25-1 to TRBJ2-7, with 7 nucleotides matching TRBD2. This TCR was recovered from a young man who had recovered from COVID-19. Sequenced: PBMCs or T cells enriched from blood (not recorded which). CDR3 amino acids: CASSPHGGIWEQYF. CDR3 sequence (DNA): TGTGCCAGCAGTCCTCACGGGGGGATCTGGGAGCAGTACTTC.